This T cell receptor beta chain is from a study of blood T cell repertoires in COVID-19. Study overall: Some COVID-19 samples were acute and others convalescent; all came from the United States, Italy and Spain.

In Seattle, patients joined the study during active infection and were tracked longitudinally. Germline lookup yields CDR1 WNHNN and CDR2 SYGVQD (reference sequence). The CDR3 is made up of 16 amino acids. V shed 0 bases and J 10 bases; nucleotides not matched to a gene: 12. In the study's own analysis: Amplification from reference gene primers served as the basis for estimated nucleated cell counts. Sequencing used immunoSEQ multiplex PCR; TCRdb keeps in-frame clones, though not all of them. Clone size and the V and J calls come from that table; the DNA yielded D and trimming. The data hold under 200,000 clones, with around nine tenths observed a single time.

The sequence was collected from a woman aged 65 to 85 with COVID-19, enrolled during active disease. The V and J genes are TRBV10-1 and TRBJ2-1; 7 bases are a match to TRBD2. The sequenced material came from peripheral blood. The CDR3 sequence is CASSESWAGEDWEQFF. CDR3 nucleotides: TGCGCCAGCAGTGAGTCGTGGGCGGGGGAAGATTGGGAGCAGTTCTTC.